The clone carrying this TCR beta chain was recorded a few times. The data derive from a study of blood T cells in healthy people across ages. Combining a sample-barcoded 5' primer with a J-beta primer mix, a second PCR ran for about 7 to 11 cycles. Each cDNA molecule, via a template-switch adaptor with 12 random nucleotides, was tagged. TCRdb called the 5' RACE reads again in MiXCR, with one record for every CDR3 protein. The repertoire has about 1 million distinct CDR3 sequences, 20% to 25% of them found once; the top ten carry about 0.8%. These data were also reused for a study on T cells of mothers and their children. This second study says: Primer M1S, used in the second PCR, introduced sample barcodes and 2-4 random nucleotides.

Material: blood. This receptor was taken from a girl aged 2-10 years in good health.

CDR3 in DNA: TGTGCCATCGTCGAACCACGGGGCGAGCAGTACTTC. Translated: CAIVEPRGEQYF. The chain employs TRBV10-3 and TRBJ2-5, with a weak D call TRBD2 (5 bases). Near its end, the DNA agrees better with TRBJ2-7, so the J call may be wrong. Germline V gene sequence: CDR1 ENHRY, CDR2 SYGVKD. The CDR3 spans 12 residues.